This TCR beta chain was sequenced for a study of blood T cell repertoires in COVID-19. The CDR3 has 12 amino acids. Germline trimming cut 6 bases from V and 5 bases from J; bases unmatched to any gene: 3. CDR1 MDHEN and CDR2 SYDVKM come from the germline V gene. This clone was detected only a few times. Grouping used clinical history reported by participants in a survey and questionnaire. TCRdb's copy holds only in-frame clones and misses some; the assay was immunoSEQ multiplex PCR. The sample shows some 240,000 clones, roughly 80% of them seen only once. Sequencing was performed on PBMCs or T cells enriched from blood (not recorded which). The source of this sequence is a man over 45 who had recovered from COVID-19. This sequence joins TRBV28 and TRBJ1-1, with TRBD1 matching over 7 bases. As DNA, the CDR3 is TGTGCCAGCAGCTACAGGGGAACTGAAGCTTTCTTT. Encoded protein: CASSYRGTEAFF.